This TCR beta chain was documented in a study of shared clonotypes between healthy human individuals. Study context: Contributing individuals were a couple of females and three males aged 18 to 49.

In the naive CD8 group, cells lacked CD45RO and were positively selected for CCR7, so terminally differentiated effector memory CD45RA+ cells were left out. Turning to this clone: The target antigen is unknown.

Study-wide points: Only blood was sampled, and tissue TCR repertoires likely differ from blood ones. Enrolling few donors narrowed the genetic and exposure-history diversity that was represented.

Clones were sequenced by immunoSEQ multiplex PCR, and TCRdb holds only the in-frame ones, with some missing. The table shows around 1.9 million clones, with about 93% occurring only once. The clonotype comes from a man aged 18 to 29 in good health. Some clones in this sample may be carry-over from other donors' samples. The sample comprised naive CD8+ T cells from PBMCs.

The CDR3 loop is CASSQGLGAEAFF. The DNA for the CDR3 is TGCGCCAGCAGCCAGGGGTTGGGGGCTGAAGCTTTCTTT. The rearrangement joins TRBV4-3 to TRBJ1-1; weak D call: TRBD1 (5 bases). Per the germline V gene, CDR1 is LGHNA and CDR2 is YSLEER. CDR3 length equals 13 residues. V was clipped by 3 bases and J by 6 bases, with 11 bases between them.